The clone carrying this TCR beta chain has a count of ten or more. This specimen belongs to a study of T cells after yellow fever vaccination. Template-switching 5'RACE yielded the TCR cDNA; a universal primer site and UMIs were added in the process. TCRdb re-called the 5' RACE reads with MiXCR, one entry per CDR3 protein. There are almost 30,000 distinct CDR3 sequences in the sample; 6% to 8% occur only once, and around 25% lies in the top ten. Looked up from germline, CDR1 is SGHTA and CDR2 is FQGNSA. Trimming cost V 0 bases and J 4 bases, with 9 bases left between them. There are 14 residues in the CDR3.

The gene calls are TRBV7-2 and TRBJ1-2; D ambiguous. This TCR was recovered from a man younger than 45 who received the YFV17D yellow fever vaccine. Sequencing was performed on PBMCs, either bulk or a sorted T-cell subset (CD4+, CD8+, memory, or dextramer-sorted; not recorded which), taken on the day of the yellow fever booster vaccination. The CDR3 spells CASSLAALFYGYTF. CDR3 bases: TGTGCCAGCAGCTTAGCGGCCCTCTTCTATGGCTACACCTTC. The complete variable domain, with remaining parts taken from reference TRBV7-2 and TRBJ1-2, reads GAGVSQSPSNKVTEKGKDVELRCDPISGHTALYWYRQSLGQGLEFLIYFQGNSAPDKSGLPSDRFSAERTGGSVSTLTIQRTQQEDSAVYLCASSLAALFYGYTFGSGTRLTVV.